This TCR beta chain appears in the sequencing data of a study of CXCR3-negative and CXCR3-positive naive CD8 T cells. General study findings and limits: TRB CDR3s of CXCR3-positive naive cells were more hydrophobic than those of CXCR3-negative naive cells.

The sorting of each CD8+ T cell subset was done in triplicate, at roughly 310,000 cells each. Those CD8+ T cells considered naive were CD45RO-CCR7+CD27+CD95-. A word on this clonotype: Its target is unknown.

The authors made the TRB cDNA libraries by 5' RACE using UMI labels. From the 5' RACE reads, TCRdb lists one entry per CDR3 protein and no DNA. The sample spans over 50,000 distinct CDR3 sequences; the ten largest clones claim about 0.8%. Sequencing input: naive CXCR3+ CD8+ T cells from blood. The subset was: CD45RO-CCR7+CD27+CD95- naive CD8+ T cells expressing CXCR3 (TNR3+). This TCR was recovered from a human donor in good health. Some clones in this sample may be carry-over from other donors' samples.

The CDR3 protein is CASSSHRGVFEKLFF. V gene TRBV7-8 combines with J gene TRBJ1-4; the TCRdb D gene call, TRBD1, has no DNA to confirm it. CDR1 is SGHVS and CDR2 is FQNEAQ in the germline V gene. The CDR3 spans 15 residues.